The 2 T cell receptor beta chains presented below share a single source sample, sequenced in a study of T cells in localized non-small cell lung cancer. Sequencing was performed with immunoSEQ multiplex PCR; in TCRdb, only in-frame clones are kept and a portion is missing. The table has some 38,000 clones, more than 80% seen once. The sequencing here drew on peripheral blood mononuclear cells, taken before any cancer treatment. These receptor sequences come from an older male donor with stage II lung adenocarcinoma.

The chain joins TRBV6-5 to TRBJ2-1; either TRBD1 or TRBD2 may fit D (6 bases each). This CDR3 comprises 15 residues. V lost 4 bases and J lost 5, with 15 bases in between. Germline V gene lookup returns CDR1 MNHEY and CDR2 SVGAGI. CDR3 nucleotides: TGTGCCAGCAGTTTTAAGGGGGGAAGGAACAATGAGCAGTTCTTC. It yields the protein CASSFKGGRNNEQFF.

The V and J genes are TRBV18 and TRBJ2-7; 7 bases map to TRBD2. J gave up 3 bases and V 10 bases, and 9 bases lay outside the gene matches. CDR1 and CDR2 from the germline V gene are KGHSH and LQKENI. The CDR3 is made up of 13 amino acids. The chain's CDR3 is CATSSGEIYEQYF. As DNA, the CDR3 is TGTGCCACATCCAGCGGGGAGATCTACGAGCAGTACTTC.